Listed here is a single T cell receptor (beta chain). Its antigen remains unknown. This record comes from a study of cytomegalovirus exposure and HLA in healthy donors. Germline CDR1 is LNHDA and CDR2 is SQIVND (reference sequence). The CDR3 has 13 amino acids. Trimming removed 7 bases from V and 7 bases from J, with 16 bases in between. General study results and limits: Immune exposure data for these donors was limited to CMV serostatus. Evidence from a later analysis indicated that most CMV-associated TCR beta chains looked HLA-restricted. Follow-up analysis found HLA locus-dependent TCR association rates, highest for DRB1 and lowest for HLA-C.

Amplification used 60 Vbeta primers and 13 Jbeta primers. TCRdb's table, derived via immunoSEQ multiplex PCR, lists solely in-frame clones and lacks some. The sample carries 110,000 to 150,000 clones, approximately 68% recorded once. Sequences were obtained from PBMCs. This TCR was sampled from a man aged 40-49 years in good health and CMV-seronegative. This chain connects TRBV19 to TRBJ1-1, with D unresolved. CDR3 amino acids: CASITPTGGEAFF. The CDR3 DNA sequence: TGTGCCAGTATCACCCCCACGGGAGGTGAAGCTTTCTTT.